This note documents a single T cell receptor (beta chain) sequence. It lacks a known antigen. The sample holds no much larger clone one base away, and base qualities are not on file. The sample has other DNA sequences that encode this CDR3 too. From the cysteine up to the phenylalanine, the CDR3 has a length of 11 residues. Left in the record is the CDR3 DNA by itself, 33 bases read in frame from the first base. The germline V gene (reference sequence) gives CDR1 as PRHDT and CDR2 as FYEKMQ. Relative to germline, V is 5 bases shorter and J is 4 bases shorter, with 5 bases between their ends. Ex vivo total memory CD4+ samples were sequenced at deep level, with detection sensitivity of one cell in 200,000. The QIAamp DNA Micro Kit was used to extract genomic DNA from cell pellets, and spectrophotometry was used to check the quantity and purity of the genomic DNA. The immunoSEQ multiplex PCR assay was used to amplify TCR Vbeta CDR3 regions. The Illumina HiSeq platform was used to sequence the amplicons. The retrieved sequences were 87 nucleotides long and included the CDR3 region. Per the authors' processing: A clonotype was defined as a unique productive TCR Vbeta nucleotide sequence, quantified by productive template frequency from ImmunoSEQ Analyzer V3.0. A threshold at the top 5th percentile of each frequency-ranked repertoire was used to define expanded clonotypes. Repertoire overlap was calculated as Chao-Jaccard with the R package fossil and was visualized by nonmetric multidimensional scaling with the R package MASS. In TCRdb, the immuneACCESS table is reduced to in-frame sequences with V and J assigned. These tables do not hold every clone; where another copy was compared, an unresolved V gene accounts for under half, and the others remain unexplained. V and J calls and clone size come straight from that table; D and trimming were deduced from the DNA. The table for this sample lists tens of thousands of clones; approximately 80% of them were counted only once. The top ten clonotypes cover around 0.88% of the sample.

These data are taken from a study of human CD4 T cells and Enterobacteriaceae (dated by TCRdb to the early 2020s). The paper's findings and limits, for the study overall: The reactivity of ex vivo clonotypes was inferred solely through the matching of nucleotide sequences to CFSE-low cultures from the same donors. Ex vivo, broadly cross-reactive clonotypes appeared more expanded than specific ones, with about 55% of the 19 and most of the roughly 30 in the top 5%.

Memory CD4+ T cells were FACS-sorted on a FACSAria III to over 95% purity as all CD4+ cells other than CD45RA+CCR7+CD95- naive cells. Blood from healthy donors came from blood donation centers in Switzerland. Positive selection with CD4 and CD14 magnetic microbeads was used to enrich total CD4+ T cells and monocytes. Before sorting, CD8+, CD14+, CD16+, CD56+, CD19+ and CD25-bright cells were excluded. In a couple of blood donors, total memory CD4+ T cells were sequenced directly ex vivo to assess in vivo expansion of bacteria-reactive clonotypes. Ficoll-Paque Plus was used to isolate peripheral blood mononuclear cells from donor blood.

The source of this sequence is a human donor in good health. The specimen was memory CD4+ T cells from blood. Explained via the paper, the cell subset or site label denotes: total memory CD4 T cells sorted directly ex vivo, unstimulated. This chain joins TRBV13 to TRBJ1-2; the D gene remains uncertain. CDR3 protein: CASSPGYGYTF. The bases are TGTGCCAGCAGCCCCGGCTATGGCTACACCTTC.